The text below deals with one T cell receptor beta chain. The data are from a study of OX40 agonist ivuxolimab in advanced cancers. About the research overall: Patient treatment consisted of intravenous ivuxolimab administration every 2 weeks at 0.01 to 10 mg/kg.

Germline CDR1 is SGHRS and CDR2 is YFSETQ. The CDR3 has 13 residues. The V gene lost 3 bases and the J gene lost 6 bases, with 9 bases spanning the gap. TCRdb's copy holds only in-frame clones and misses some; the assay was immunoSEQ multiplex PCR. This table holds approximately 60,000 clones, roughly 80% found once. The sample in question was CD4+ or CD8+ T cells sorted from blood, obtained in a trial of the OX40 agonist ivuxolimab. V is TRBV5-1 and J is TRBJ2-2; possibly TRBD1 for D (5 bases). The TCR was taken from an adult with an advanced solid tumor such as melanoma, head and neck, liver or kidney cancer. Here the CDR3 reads CASSSQGPGELFF. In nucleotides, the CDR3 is TGCGCCAGCAGCTCCCAGGGCCCCGGGGAGCTGTTTTTT.